The clone carrying this T cell receptor (beta chain) was recorded at least ten times. This entry belongs to a study of T cells after yellow fever vaccination. Study-wide background: Libraries from low-cell-number fractions were prepared with the SMART-Seq v4 Ultra Low Input RNA kit. Whole-study findings and limits: The booster saw the reappearance of most primary-vaccination clones (around 96% CD4, 88% CD8). Abundant clonotypes from the bulk population could contaminate FACS-sorted repertoires. CD4 and CD8 compartments shared a small share of clonotypes.

This CDR3 region has 16 residues. V was cut by 1 base and J by 7 bases, with 18 bases left in between. Germline values: CDR1 MNHEY, CDR2 SVGEGT. One entry per CDR3 protein, called by TCRdb with MiXCR from the 5' RACE reads. Among 30,000 to 35,000 distinct CDR3 sequences listed, 6.5% to 8% were seen once. The sample was PBMCs, either bulk or a sorted T-cell subset (CD4+, CD8+, memory, or dextramer-sorted; not recorded which), taken on the day of the first yellow fever vaccination. The V and J genes are TRBV6-2 or TRBV6-3 and TRBJ2-3; D is unclear. The clonotype comes from a man between 18 and 35 years old who received the YFV17D yellow fever vaccine. CDR3 coding DNA: TGTGCCAGCAGTTACTGGTCGGCAGGCCGGGTGAATACGCAGTATTTT. Its protein is CASSYWSAGRVNTQYF.